Listed below are T cell receptor beta chains from one sample, sequenced in a study of blood T cell repertoires in COVID-19. TCRdb keeps only in-frame clones here, not all; method: immunoSEQ multiplex PCR. The sample shows around 340,000 clones, approximately 86% of them seen only once. The sample was peripheral blood. These receptor sequences come from a woman aged 55-75 years with COVID-19, enrolled during active disease. Both conserved end residues are part of each CDR3. D genes are given only for firm matches. The size field is filled for only some rows; it gives once, few, many or a size class.

length	V	J	D	size	DNA	CDR3
13	TRBV30	TRBJ2-3	-	-	TGTGCCGCGGGGCCGCGGAGCACAGATACGCAGTATTTT	CAAGPRSTDTQYF
15	TRBV5-1	TRBJ2-7	-	-	TGCGCCAGCAGCTTGGGAGGCAGCGGCTACTACGAGCAGTACTTC	CASSLGGSGYYEQYF
14	TRBV3-1/TRBV3-2	TRBJ1-1	TRBD1	-	TGTGCCAGCAGCCTCGACAGGGTTTGGACTGAAGCTTTCTTT	CASSLDRVWTEAFF
13	TRBV12-3/TRBV12-4	TRBJ1-6	-	once	TGTGCCAGCAGTTTAGCGTCGGATTCACCCCTCCACTTT	CASSLASDSPLHF
12	TRBV29-1	TRBJ1-2	TRBD1	-	TGCAGCGACTGGGCACAGGGGGATGGCTACACCTTC	CSDWAQGDGYTF
15	TRBV12-5	TRBJ2-5	-	-	TGTGCTAGTGGTTTGGACTGGGGATCGGGGGAGACCCAGTACTTC	CASGLDWGSGETQYF
14	TRBV7-2	TRBJ2-1	TRBD2	-	TGTGCCAGCAGCCTACAGCGGGGGGGCGATGAGCAGTTCTTC	CASSLQRGGDEQFF
14	TRBV5-1	TRBJ2-5	TRBD2	-	TGCGCCAGCAGGCCTAGCGGGGGGGCGGAGACCCAGTACTTC	CASRPSGGAETQYF
15	TRBV19	TRBJ1-5	-	-	TGTGCCAGTAGTATAGCGAGGAGAGATAATCAGCCCCAGCATTTT	CASSIARRDNQPQHF
12	TRBV5-1	TRBJ2-1	-	few	TGCGCCAGCAGCCCTGACAGGGGAGGGGAGTTCTTC	CASSPDRGGEFF
14	TRBV18	TRBJ1-4	-	many	TGTGCCAGCTCACCTCAGGGGACACAAGAAAAACTGTTTTTT	CASSPQGTQEKLFF
13	TRBV7-3	TRBJ2-2	-	-	TGTGCCACCCGTGGGGGGTACACCGGGGAGCTGTTTTTT	CATRGGYTGELFF
15	TRBV7-3	TRBJ2-1	TRBD2	-	TGTGCCAGCAGCCCCCTAGCGGGGGGCTTCAATGAGCAGTTCTTC	CASSPLAGGFNEQFF
13	TRBV24-1	TRBJ2-2	-	-	TGTGCCACCAGTGATCCTGACACCGGGGAGCTGTTTTTT	CATSDPDTGELFF
16	TRBV2	TRBJ2-5	TRBD1	-	TGTGCCAGCACTGATACAGGGGCTAAGGGTAGGGAGACCCAGTACTTC	CASTDTGAKGRETQYF
17	TRBV9	TRBJ1-1	TRBD1	-	TGTGCCAGCAGTCGAACTCCGGGACAGGTGCTGAACACTGAAGCTTTCTTT	CASSRTPGQVLNTEAFF
11	TRBV6-2/TRBV6-3	TRBJ2-1	-	many	TGTGCCAGCAGCGAGGACAATGAGCAGTTCTTC	CASSEDNEQFF
14	TRBV6-5	TRBJ1-5	-	-	TGTGCCAGCAGGGAGGGGCTTGGCAATCAGCCCCAGCATTTT	CASREGLGNQPQHF
15	TRBV7-2	TRBJ2-1	TRBD2	-	TGTGCCAGCAGCTTCCGCCTAGCGGGGGGAAATGAGCAGTTCTTC	CASSFRLAGGNEQFF
16	TRBV11-2	TRBJ2-3	TRBD2	-	TGTGCCAGCAGCTTAGGACTAGCGGGGGGCACAGATACGCAGTATTTT	CASSLGLAGGTDTQYF
13	TRBV18	TRBJ2-5	-	once	TGTGCCAGCTCACCAAGACTAGAAGAGACCCAGTACTTC	CASSPRLEETQYF
13	TRBV12-3/TRBV12-4	TRBJ1-1	-	-	TGTGCCAGCTCCCTGGGGGGAGGCACTGAAGCTTTCTTT	CASSLGGGTEAFF
14	TRBV27	TRBJ1-2	TRBD1	few	TGTGCCAGCAGTTTATTTCAGGGGGGAAGCGGCTACACCTTC	CASSLFQGGSGYTF
14	TRBV2	TRBJ1-1	-	once	TGTGCCAGCAGAGCTGCTGGGGGGGACACTGAAGCTTTCTTT	CASRAAGGDTEAFF
15	TRBV19	TRBJ1-6	-	few	TGTGCCAGTACCACCGGGAGGGGGTTGGATTCACCCCTCCACTTT	CASTTGRGLDSPLHF
20	TRBV4-1	TRBJ2-2	TRBD2	-	TGCGCCAGCAGCCAAGATGGAGCTAGCGGGGGCCTCGAGCACACCGGGGAGCTGTTTTTT	CASSQDGASGGLEHTGELFF
16	TRBV5-8	TRBJ2-1	TRBD2	-	TGTGCCAGCAGCTTGGAAGCGGGGGGACTATACAATGAGCAGTTCTTC	CASSLEAGGLYNEQFF
14	TRBV19	TRBJ2-5	TRBD1	-	TGTGCCAGTAGTACGGACAGGGGAGGGGAGACCCAGTACTTC	CASSTDRGGETQYF
12	TRBV12-3/TRBV12-4	TRBJ1-6	-	-	TGTGCCAGCAGTCAGACTGTATCACCCCTCCACTTT	CASSQTVSPLHF
15	TRBV6-5	TRBJ1-2	TRBD1	-	TGTGCCAGCAGTTCCGCACCGGGACAGGGGTATGGCTACACCTTC	CASSSAPGQGYGYTF
14	TRBV6-5	TRBJ1-5	TRBD1	-	TGTGCCAGCAGCCTTGACAGGGCTAATCAGCCCCAGCATTTT	CASSLDRANQPQHF
14	TRBV3-1/TRBV3-2	TRBJ2-2	TRBD2	once	TGTGCCAGCAGAGGACTAGGACTTACCGGGGAGCTGTTTTTT	CASRGLGLTGELFF
13	TRBV19	TRBJ1-6	TRBD1	few	TGTGCCAGCCGGGACAGAGAAAAGTCACCCCTCCACTTT	CASRDREKSPLHF
14	TRBV6-2/TRBV6-3	TRBJ2-7	TRBD1	-	TGTGCCAGCAGTACCGGACAGGCCTCGGGCGAGCAGTACTTC	CASSTGQASGEQYF
14	TRBV19	TRBJ2-3	-	-	TGTGCCAGTAGTATGGGTAGCACTACAGATACGCAGTATTTT	CASSMGSTTDTQYF